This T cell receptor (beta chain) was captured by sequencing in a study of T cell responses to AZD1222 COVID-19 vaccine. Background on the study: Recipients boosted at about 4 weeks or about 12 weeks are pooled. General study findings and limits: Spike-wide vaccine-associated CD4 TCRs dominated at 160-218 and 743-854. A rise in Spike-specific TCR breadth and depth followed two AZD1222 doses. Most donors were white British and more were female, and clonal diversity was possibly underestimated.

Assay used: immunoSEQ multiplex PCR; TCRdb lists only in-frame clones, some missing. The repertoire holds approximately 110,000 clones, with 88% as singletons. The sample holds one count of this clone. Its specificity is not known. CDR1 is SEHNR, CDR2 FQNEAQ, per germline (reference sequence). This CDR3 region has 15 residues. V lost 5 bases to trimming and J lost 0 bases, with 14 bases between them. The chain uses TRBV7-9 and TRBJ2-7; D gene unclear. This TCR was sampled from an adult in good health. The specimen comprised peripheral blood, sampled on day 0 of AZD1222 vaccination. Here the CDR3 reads CASSLSDWSSYEQYF. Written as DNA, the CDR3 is TGTGCCAGCAGCCTTTCCGACTGGAGCTCCTACGAGCAGTACTTC.